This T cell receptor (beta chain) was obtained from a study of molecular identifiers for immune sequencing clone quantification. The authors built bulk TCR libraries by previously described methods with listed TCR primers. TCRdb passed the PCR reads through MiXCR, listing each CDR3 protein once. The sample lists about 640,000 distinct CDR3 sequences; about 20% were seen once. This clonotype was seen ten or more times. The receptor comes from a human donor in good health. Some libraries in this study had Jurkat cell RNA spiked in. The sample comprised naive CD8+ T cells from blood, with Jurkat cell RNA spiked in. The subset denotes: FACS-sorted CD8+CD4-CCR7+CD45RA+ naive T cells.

CDR3 nucleotides: TGCAGCGTTGAAGATATTACAGGACCTGGAAACACCATATATTTT. This encodes CSVEDITGPGNTIYF. The rearrangement links TRBV29-1 to TRBJ1-3, with D perhaps matching TRBD1 (5 bases). The CDR3 sequence is 15 residues long. Looked up from germline, CDR1 is SQVTM and CDR2 is ANQGSEA. Deletions cut 0 bases from V and 2 bases from J, with 11 bases between.